These 32 T cell receptor beta chains share one sample of origin, sequenced in a study of T cells in Graves' hyperthyroidism and ophthalmopathy. Amplified regions were TCR beta CDR3 sequences from RNA transcripts. Primed by the HTBI set, a first-round RT-PCR was run on the TCR CDR3. TCRdb processed the multiplex PCR reads anew with MiXCR; each CDR3 protein has one entry. Counted here are around 520,000 distinct CDR3 sequences, 14% occurring once; the ten biggest clones make up under 20%. The sequencing input was blood. The source is a young woman with Graves' hyperthyroidism.

This clonotype was observed many times. The J gene is TRBJ1-5, the V gene TRBV24-1; possible D gene TRBD1, 6 bases. The CDR3 sequence is 13 residues long. Germline V gives CDR1 KGHDR, CDR2 SFDVKD. V was trimmed by 4 bases and J by 5 bases, leaving 8 bases between them. The CDR3 sequence is CATSEPGDQPQHF. CDR3 in DNA: TGTGCCACCAGTGAACCAGGGGATCAGCCCCAGCATTTT.

This clonotype was seen at least ten times. The chain is built from TRBV5-1 and TRBJ2-1, with no clear D. Germline CDR1 SGHRS, CDR2 YFSETQ. This CDR3 has 12 residues. V lost 0 bases to trimming and J lost 9 bases, with 7 bases between them. Here the CDR3 reads CASSLAIGEQFF. For the CDR3, the DNA is TGCGCCAGCAGCTTGGCCATAGGTGAGCAGTTCTTC.

This clonotype was counted many times. The chain links TRBV12-3 or TRBV12-4 to TRBJ1-2; 10 nucleotides align to TRBD1. After removal of 4 bases from V and 9 bases from J, the junction contained 8 bases not matched to a gene. The CDR3 covers 14 residues. CDR3 residues: CASSSAGDRGSYTF. The DNA for the CDR3 is TGTGCCAGCAGTTCTGCTGGGGACAGGGGTAGCTACACCTTC.

V is TRBV4-1 and J is TRBJ2-2; the match to TRBD2 covers 13 bases. From germline, CDR1 is MGHRA and CDR2 YSYEKL. There are 18 residues in the CDR3. V lost 1 base and J lost 5; bases outside the gene matches: 7. CDR3 residues: CASSQGGLAGVGTGELFF. The DNA for the CDR3 is TGCGCCAGCAGCCAAGGCGGACTAGCGGGAGTGGGGACCGGGGAGCTGTTTTTT.

This clonotype was seen ten or more times. This rearrangement joins TRBV5-6 to TRBJ2-5, with a weak D call TRBD1 (6 bases). V was shortened by 7 bases and J by 4 bases, with 17 bases between the two germline ends. The CDR3 covers 14 residues. CDR1 and CDR2 (germline): SGHDT, YYEEEE. CDR3 DNA sequence: TGTGCCAGCGTGCTTAAGACAGGACTAGAGACCCAGTACTTC. It translates to CASVLKTGLETQYF.

This clonotype was seen many times. V is TRBV27 and J is TRBJ2-7; possible D gene TRBD2, 6 bases. Looked up from germline, CDR1 is MNHEY and CDR2 is SMNVEV (reference sequence). Trimming removed 5 bases from V and 6 bases from J, with 26 bases in between. The CDR3 extends over 17 amino acids. The chain's CDR3 is CASSPIWGETPKGEQYF. Here the CDR3 DNA reads TGTGCCAGCAGTCCTATTTGGGGGGAGACACCAAAGGGCGAGCAGTACTTC.

This clonotype was recorded at least ten times. This chain connects TRBV24-1 to TRBJ2-1; 8 positions match TRBD1. The length of the CDR3 is 16 residues. Germline CDR1 is KGHDR and CDR2 is SFDVKD. With 2 bases clipped from V and 3 bases from J, the junction kept 5 bases outside the gene matches. In nucleotides, the CDR3 is TGTGCCACCAGTGATTCCGTACAGGGGGGCTACAATGAGCAGTTCTTC. This encodes CATSDSVQGGYNEQFF.

This clonotype was found a few times. The rearrangement joins TRBV6-1 to TRBJ2-1; weak D call: TRBD2 (5 bases). The CDR3 has 16 amino acids. Trimming took 0 bases from V and 6 from J, leaving 15 bases between them. Looked up from germline, CDR1 is MNHNS and CDR2 is SASEGT. The CDR3 bases are TGTGCCAGCAGTGAAGCGCTAGCCAACCCCCCCAATGAGCAGTTCTTC. This encodes CASSEALANPPNEQFF.

This clonotype came up many times. The genes are TRBV27 and TRBJ1-2, with D unresolved. V was pared by 2 bases and J by 4 bases, with 8 bases between. CDR3 length: 13 residues. CDR1 is MNHEY, CDR2 SMNVEV, per germline (reference sequence). DNA of the CDR3: TGTGCCAGCAGTTTAGAAGGTTCCTATGGCTACACCTTC. Encoded protein: CASSLEGSYGYTF.

V gene TRBV6-4 combines with J gene TRBJ1-5, with D unclear. The V end lost 3 bases, the J end lost 3 bases, and 6 bases lay between the germline ends. CDR1 and CDR2 from the germline V gene are MRHNA and SNTAGT. The CDR3 consists of 13 residues. CDR3 amino acids: CASSERFNQPQHF. The CDR3 bases are TGTGCCAGCAGTGAAAGATTCAATCAGCCCCAGCATTTT.

At least ten counts were recorded for this clonotype. The DNA of the CDR3 is TGTGCCAGCAGCTTAGATACCCCAGGAAGGAACGAGCAGTACTTC. Its protein is CASSLDTPGRNEQYF. This rearrangement joins TRBV11-2 to TRBJ2-7, with D hard to call. Germline CDR1 is SGHAT and CDR2 is FQNNGV. Trimming cost V 0 bases and J 5 bases, with 14 bases left between them. CDR3 length equals 15 residues.

This clonotype was seen many times. The DNA of the CDR3 is TGTGCCAGCAGTTCCACCCGACTAGCGGGAGGCGGAGAGACCCAGTACTTC. This gives the protein CASSSTRLAGGGETQYF. The chain recombines TRBV27 with TRBJ2-5, with TRBD2 identical over 13 bases. Germline V gives CDR1 MNHEY, CDR2 SMNVEV (reference sequence). This CDR3 has 17 amino acids. J was trimmed by 4 bases and V by 4 bases; bases with no gene match: 9.

The chain employs TRBV19 and TRBJ2-7; a weak D match, TRBD1 (5 bases). This CDR3 comprises 15 residues. Germline V gene lookup returns CDR1 LNHDA and CDR2 SQIVND (reference sequence). Between the trimmed V and J ends, which lost 7 bases and 6 bases, there was a span of 22 bases. CDR3 nucleotides: TGTGCCAGTACCATAAGGGGTTGGCGCATAAGCGAGCAGTACTTC. It is translated as CASTIRGWRISEQYF.

This clonotype came up many times. The chain is built from TRBV12-3 or TRBV12-4 and TRBJ1-1, with 7 bases fitting TRBD1. The length of the CDR3 is 14 residues. Germline trimming cut 0 bases from V and 7 bases from J; bases unmatched to any gene: 5. The CDR3 DNA reads as TGTGCCAGCAGTTTAGCGCGGGCAGGGGGTGAAGCTTTCTTT. Amino acid sequence: CASSLARAGGEAFF.

This clonotype was seen at least ten times. The rearrangement links TRBV12-3 or TRBV12-4 to TRBJ2-6; no clear D gene. CDR3 length: 18 residues. Deletions cut 6 bases from V and 0 bases from J, with 18 bases between. CDR3 in amino acids: CASRVHGFTRSGANVLTF. CDR3 DNA sequence: TGTGCCAGCAGAGTTCACGGATTTACCCGCTCTGGGGCCAACGTCCTGACTTTC.

In this sample, this clonotype turned up many times. The chain joins TRBV12-3 or TRBV12-4 to TRBJ2-5; TRBD1 matches 9 bases. This CDR3 spans 17 amino acids. J gave up 5 bases and V 0 bases, and 10 bases lay outside the gene matches. CDR3 sequence: CASSLATNRGRWETQYF. CDR3 in DNA: TGTGCCAGCAGTTTAGCCACTAACAGGGGGCGATGGGAGACCCAGTACTTC.

In its sample, this clonotype was seen a few times. The V and J genes are TRBV9 and TRBJ2-3, with D perhaps being TRBD1 or TRBD2 (5 bases each). This CDR3 comprises 16 residues. V gave up 0 bases and J gave up 0 bases, with 11 bases separating them. The germline gives CDR1 SGDLS, CDR2 YYNGEE. CDR3 nucleotide sequence: TGTGCCAGCAGCGTAGACCCCCGGGGCAGCACAGATACGCAGTATTTT. The encoded protein is CASSVDPRGSTDTQYF. Supplemented by reference TRBV9 and TRBJ2-3, the full variable domain reads DSGVTQTPKHLITATGQRVTLRCSPRSGDLSVYWYQQSLDQGLQFLIQYYNGEERAKGNILERFSAQQFPDLHSELNLSSLELGDSALYFCASSVDPRGSTDTQYFGPGTRLTVL.

This chain's CDR3 is CASSMGRQGNQPQHF. Here the CDR3 DNA reads TGTGCCAGTAGTATGGGAAGACAGGGCAATCAGCCCCAGCATTTT. The rearrangement uses TRBV19 and TRBJ1-5; D is perhaps TRBD1 (6 bases). The CDR3 sequence is 15 residues long. The V gene's germline CDR1 is LNHDA and CDR2 SQIVND (reference sequence). V lost 3 bases and J 2 bases, leaving 11 bases between the germline ends.

This clonotype showed up many times. CDR3 nucleotides: TGTGCCAGCAGCCCCTCAACAAGATTAGGACAGGAGCTAGCCAAAAACATTCAGTACTTC. Amino acid sequence: CASSPSTRLGQELAKNIQYF. The rearrangement uses TRBV12-3 or TRBV12-4 and TRBJ2-4; 7 bases match TRBD1. V lost 6 bases and J lost 0; bases outside the gene matches: 20. The CDR3 totals 20 residues.

This clonotype has a count of ten or more. The V call is TRBV29-1, the J call TRBJ2-1, with D possibly matching TRBD1 (6 bases). Deletions cut 7 bases from V and 4 bases from J, with 17 bases between. The CDR3 has 14 residues. The germline V gene encodes CDR1 SQVTM and CDR2 ANQGSEA. The CDR3 nucleotides are TGCAGCGCGACAGGTCTTAGCGTGTACAATGAGCAGTTCTTC. It yields the protein CSATGLSVYNEQFF.

The J gene is TRBJ1-2, the V gene TRBV19, with D uncertain. CDR3 length: 13 residues. V lost 5 bases and J 8 bases, leaving 15 bases between the germline ends. Per the germline V gene, CDR1 is LNHDA and CDR2 is SQIVND (reference sequence). DNA of the CDR3: TGTGCCAGTAGTCCCAGTTGGGGTCGCGGCTACACCTTC. Translation: CASSPSWGRGYTF.

In its sample, this clonotype was seen many times. The chain joins TRBV30 to TRBJ1-2; D perhaps matches TRBD1 (5 bases). Germline-derived CDR1 and CDR2 are GTSNPN and SVGIG (reference sequence). Between the trimmed V and J ends, which lost 3 bases and 7 bases, there was a span of 12 bases. The CDR3 sequence is 12 residues long. This CDR3 is CAWSETVGGYTF. The CDR3, as DNA: TGTGCCTGGAGCGAGACAGTCGGTGGCTACACCTTC.

In the case of this clonotype: This may be a read error: a much more frequent sequence differs by one nucleotide. CDR3 protein: CASSGGTSGRAYNEQFF. In DNA form, the CDR3 reads TGTGCCAGCAGCGGAGGGACTAGCGGGAGGGCCTACAATGAGCAGTTCTTC. This sequence joins TRBV11-3 and TRBJ2-1; TRBD2 aligns across 16 bases. The CDR3 runs 17 residues. V lost 5 bases, J lost 2 bases, and 3 bases stayed unmatched. Germline V gene data show CDR1 as SGHNT and CDR2 as YENEEA.

This clonotype was recorded at least ten times. The chain uses TRBV5-1 and TRBJ2-2; a weak D match, TRBD1 (5 bases). Trimming removed 5 bases at V and 5 bases at J, with 16 bases between. CDR3 length equals 15 residues. Germline V gene lookup returns CDR1 SGHRS and CDR2 YFSETQ. CDR3 coding DNA: TGCGCCAGCAGTCCCAAGATTCAGGGAACCGGGGAGCTGTTTTTT. This encodes CASSPKIQGTGELFF.

This clonotype has at least ten counts. The rearrangement links TRBV15 to TRBJ2-7; 9 nucleotides line up with TRBD2. The trim removed 1 base at V and 2 bases at J, leaving 3 bases unmatched. The V gene's germline CDR1 is LNHNV and CDR2 YYDKDF (reference sequence). The CDR3 length is 15 residues. The CDR3 DNA reads as TGTGCCACCAGCAGAGTAGCGGGAGACGCCTACGAGCAGTACTTC. Translated: CATSRVAGDAYEQYF.

In this sample, this clonotype turned up a few times. V usage is TRBV14 and J usage is TRBJ2-3; 8 bases map to TRBD2. The CDR3 spans 15 residues. V gave up 0 bases and J gave up 1 base; unmatched junction bases: 0. Germline V CDR1 and CDR2: SGHDN, FVKESK. CDR3 bases: TGTGCCAGCAGCCAAGAAGCGGGAGGCACAGATACGCAGTATTTT. Encoded protein: CASSQEAGGTDTQYF.

Note on this clonotype: This may be a read error, as it is one base from a much larger clone. The chain recombines TRBV6-5 with TRBJ2-7; the match to TRBD2 covers 14 bases. The DNA end is more similar to TRBJ2-1, so the J call may be wrong. Germline CDR1 is MNHEY and CDR2 is SVGAGI. CDR3 length: 17 amino acids. Here the CDR3 reads CASSAPRLAGGSTEQFF. CDR3 nucleotides: TGTGCCAGCAGCGCACCTAGACTAGCGGGAGGGTCTACGGAGCAGTTCTTC.

This clonotype has at least ten counts. This chain links TRBV14 with TRBJ2-1, with 7 bases identical to TRBD2. After removal of 5 bases from V and 3 bases from J, the junction contained 13 bases not matched to a gene. Germline CDR1 is SGHDN and CDR2 is FVKESK. The CDR3 is 17 residues long. For the CDR3, the DNA is TGTGCCAGCAGCTCGCAAACTACTAGCGCTCTCTACAATGAGCAGTTCTTC. Protein sequence: CASSSQTTSALYNEQFF.

This clonotype was detected only a few times. This chain connects TRBV20-1 to TRBJ1-5, with D possibly being TRBD1 (5 bases). Germline V gene lookup returns CDR1 DFQATT and CDR2 SNEGSKA (reference sequence). The V end was cut by 6 bases, the J end by 0 bases, with 15 bases between. There are 15 residues in the CDR3. The CDR3 spells CSAPTGPYSNQPQHF. The CDR3 DNA sequence: TGCAGTGCCCCGACGGGGCCTTATAGCAATCAGCCCCAGCATTTT.

In this sample, this clonotype turned up many times. CDR3 coding DNA: TGTGCCAGCAGTGAGGCCGGGGAGCTGTTTTTT. It is translated as CASSEAGELFF. This sequence joins TRBV12-3 or TRBV12-4 and TRBJ2-2, with unresolved D. The CDR3 spans 11 residues. Trimming took 5 bases from V and 6 from J, leaving 4 bases between them.

This clonotype came up many times. The CDR3 sequence: CASSIGGVGNTEAFF. The CDR3 DNA is TGTGCCAGTAGTATCGGGGGGGTAGGGAACACTGAAGCTTTCTTT. This chain connects TRBV19 to TRBJ1-1; a weak D match, TRBD1 (5 bases). V gave up 3 bases and J gave up 1 base, with 12 bases separating them. In germline, CDR1 is LNHDA, CDR2 SQIVND (reference sequence). This CDR3 is built from 15 residues.

This chain uses TRBV3-1 with TRBJ2-7; TRBD1 matches at 9 bases. Per germline, CDR1 LGHDT and CDR2 YNNKEL (reference sequence). Trimming cost V 5 bases and J 2 bases; bases outside gene matches: 4. CDR3 size: 14 residues. This chain's CDR3 is CASSFRDRAYEQYF. Written as DNA, the CDR3 is TGTGCCAGCAGCTTCCGGGACAGGGCCTACGAGCAGTACTTC.